The 27 T cell receptor beta chains reported below all come from one sample, sequenced in a study of vaccination and CD4 T cells after COVID-19 (dated by TCRdb to between 2021 and 2023). The sample's time point label, decoded: late sampling 161 to 241 days after vaccination in a few convalescent patients. Interpreted using the paper, the treatment or condition label stands for: roughly nine-day PBMC culture with coronavirus spike peptide pools or control peptides (ViraFEST assay). The antigens of these receptors remain unknown. The library was generated by PCR. Sequencing was carried out with an Illumina iSeq 100. DNA from cultured CD4+ T cells underwent TCR sequencing with the Oncomine TCR Beta short-read assay at the Johns Hopkins FTIC core. TCRdb reworked the public reads: Q25 trimming with fastp, MiXCR clone assembly, productive beta chains retained. Each entry is one CDR3 protein sequence, shown with its most common DNA and genes. The table for this sample lists more than 20,000 distinct CDR3 sequences; more than 45% of them were counted only once. The ten top clones hold about 13% of the sample.

Sequenced material: CD4+ T cells from blood, cultured in vitro, taken about 7 months after SARS-CoV-2 vaccination. The receptors here all came from a human donor who had recovered from COVID-19.

The chain is built from TRBV20-1 and TRBJ2-7, with D hard to call. V lost 3 bases and J 2 bases, leaving 8 bases between the germline ends. The CDR3 totals 12 residues. Germline V CDR1 and CDR2: DFQATT, SNEGSKA (reference sequence). CDR3 sequence: CSASVKPYEQYF. CDR3 coding DNA: TGCAGTGCTAGTGTGAAACCCTACGAGCAGTACTTC.

The chain employs TRBV20-1 and TRBJ2-5, with D uncertain. This CDR3 spans 13 amino acids. CDR1 is DFQATT and CDR2 is SNEGSKA in the germline V gene (reference sequence). V was shortened by 6 bases and J by 4 bases, with 15 bases between the two germline ends. In nucleotides, the CDR3 is TGCAGTGCAAGTCACGTCAATTTAGAGACCCAGTACTTC. Translating it yields CSASHVNLETQYF.

The table lists this clonotype with a few counts. The chain recombines TRBV10-3 with TRBJ2-5; possible D gene TRBD2, 6 bases. Germline V gene lookup returns CDR1 ENHRY and CDR2 SYGVKD. CDR3 length equals 14 residues. The germline V and J ends were trimmed by 6 bases and 1 base, with 12 bases remaining between them. CDR3 in DNA: TGTGCCATCAGCCTACGACTAGTCCAAGAGACCCAGTACTTC. Amino acids: CAISLRLVQETQYF.

The chain employs TRBV2 and TRBJ2-5; TRBD1 might be the D (5 bases). Germline V gives CDR1 SNHLY, CDR2 FYNNEI. The CDR3 has 15 residues. V lost 2 bases and J lost 4, with 14 bases in between. CDR3 DNA sequence: TGTGCCAGCAGTGAACTCAGGGCGCGTGGAGAGACCCAGTACTTC. This encodes CASSELRARGETQYF.

This clonotype was seen only a few times. The chain combines TRBV5-1 with TRBJ1-1, with D perhaps TRBD1 (6 bases). Trimming shortened V by 4 bases and J by 5 bases, and 18 bases separated the two germline ends. The CDR3 sequence is 15 residues long. CDR1 and CDR2 (germline): SGHRS, YFSETQ. In nucleotides, the CDR3 is TGCGCCAGCAGCGGGGGTCGGGGGCTTGATACTGAAGCTTTCTTT. This sequence encodes CASSGGRGLDTEAFF.

The chain has TRBV25-1 and TRBJ2-7, with 10 bases lining up with TRBD2. V was clipped by 4 bases and J by 2 bases; unmatched bases: 2. Germline V gene lookup returns CDR1 MGHDK and CDR2 SYGVNS. The CDR3 is 14 residues long. Here the CDR3 DNA reads TGTGCCAGCAGTGGGACTAGCGGAACCTACGAGCAGTACTTC. It specifies CASSGTSGTYEQYF.

The sample holds one count of this clonotype. This chain connects TRBV25-1 to TRBJ2-3, with TRBD2 matching 8 bases. J lost 2 bases, V lost 3 bases, and 1 base had no gene match. CDR3 length equals 14 residues. CDR1 MGHDK and CDR2 SYGVNS come from the germline V gene. The DNA of the CDR3 is TGTGCCAGCAGTGATAGCGGGATCACAGATACGCAGTATTTT. This gives the protein CASSDSGITDTQYF.

The chain combines TRBV7-2 with TRBJ1-6, with D possibly TRBD1 on 5 matching bases. Germline V gene data show CDR1 as SGHTA and CDR2 as FQGNSA. Trimming pared 1 base from V and 9 bases from J, leaving 10 bases between. This CDR3 comprises 14 residues. The CDR3 DNA follows: TGTGCCAGCAGCTTAGAGGGGAAGGTTTCACCCCTCCACTTT. This sequence encodes CASSLEGKVSPLHF.

This chain joins TRBV6-1 and TRBJ1-5; no reliable D call. The germline V gene encodes CDR1 MNHNS and CDR2 SASEGT. The CDR3 spans 14 residues. V was clipped by 8 bases and J by 11 bases, with 22 bases between them. The CDR3 sequence: CASALNKDLRTQHF. CDR3 sequence (DNA): TGTGCCAGCGCTCTGAACAAGGACTTGAGGACCCAGCATTTT.

This clonotype was detected once. The rearrangement uses TRBV29-1 and TRBJ2-3; TRBD2 aligns across 8 bases. After removal of 0 bases from V and 4 bases from J, the junction contained 9 bases not matched to a gene. The germline V gene has CDR1 SQVTM and CDR2 ANQGSEA. This CDR3 is 16 amino acids long. In nucleotides, the CDR3 is TGCAGCGTTGAAGACGCAGGACTAGCCCCCGCAGATACGCAGTATTTT. Translation gives CSVEDAGLAPADTQYF.

Concerning this clonotype itself: Compared with germline, one end of the junction differs, possibly owing to a read error. CDR3 sequence reads: CASSVPRQVDFQETQYF. In nucleotides, the CDR3 is TGTGCCAGCAGTGTTCCGAGACAGGTTGATTTCCAAGAGACCCAGTACTTC. The rearrangement joins TRBV10-3 to TRBJ2-5; a possible D gene is TRBD1 (6 bases). Germline CDR1 is ENHRY and CDR2 is SYGVKD. The CDR3 runs 17 residues.

This chain joins TRBV7-9 and TRBJ1-6, with unresolved D. The V gene's germline CDR1 is SEHNR and CDR2 FQNEAQ (reference sequence). The length of the CDR3 is 14 residues. V was clipped by 1 base and J by 8 bases, with 9 bases between them. CDR3 loop: CASSLDGPDSPLHF. The CDR3 DNA is TGTGCCAGCAGCTTAGACGGTCCGGATTCACCCCTCCACTTT.

The sample holds a few counts of this clonotype. V usage is TRBV20-1 and J usage is TRBJ2-3; D assignment may be TRBD1 or TRBD2 (5 bases each). Trimming took 0 bases from V and 5 from J, leaving 9 bases between them. Germline V gene data show CDR1 as DFQATT and CDR2 as SNEGSKA (reference sequence). This CDR3 has 13 residues. This CDR3 reads CSARDTRGDTQYF. CDR3 DNA: TGCAGTGCTAGAGACACGAGGGGAGATACGCAGTATTTT.

There are a few counts of this clonotype. This sequence joins TRBV15 and TRBJ2-7; D is possibly TRBD2 (5 bases). V lost 0 bases and J 5 bases, leaving 20 bases between the germline ends. Germline V gene lookup returns CDR1 LNHNV and CDR2 YYDKDF (reference sequence). The CDR3 totals 17 residues. The CDR3 is CATSRDASVGRGNEQYF. The CDR3 DNA reads as TGTGCCACCAGCAGAGATGCGTCGGTGGGGAGAGGGAACGAGCAGTACTTC.

The J gene is TRBJ2-3, the V gene TRBV11-3; 8 nucleotides agree with TRBD2. Germline V gene data show CDR1 as SGHNT and CDR2 as YENEEA. The CDR3 covers 14 residues. V lost 8 bases and J lost 2; bases outside the gene matches: 6. The CDR3: CASCPGGPTDTQYF. CDR3 bases: TGTGCCAGCTGTCCGGGAGGGCCCACAGATACGCAGTATTTT.

V and J are TRBV6-2 or TRBV6-3 and TRBJ2-7, with 13 positions matching TRBD2. Germline CDR1 and CDR2: MNHEY and SVGEGT. The CDR3 is 13 amino acids. Germline trimming cut 7 bases from V and 6 bases from J; bases unmatched to any gene: 3. For the CDR3, the DNA is TGTGCCAGCATGGGACTAGCGGGACTCGAGCAGTACTTC. It yields the protein CASMGLAGLEQYF.

V and J are TRBV20-1 and TRBJ2-5, with D possibly TRBD1 on 5 matching bases. This CDR3 comprises 17 residues. The germline V gene has CDR1 DFQATT and CDR2 SNEGSKA (reference sequence). V lost 0 bases, J lost 6 bases, and 23 bases lay in between. The CDR3 here is CSARDRGHTSLLQTQYF. DNA of the CDR3: TGCAGTGCTAGAGATCGCGGACACACCTCGTTGTTACAGACCCAGTACTTC.

The rearrangement joins TRBV6-1 to TRBJ2-7; 9 nucleotides line up with TRBD1. The CDR3 consists of 13 residues. Germline V gene sequence: CDR1 MNHNS, CDR2 SASEGT. J was trimmed by 6 bases and V by 6 bases; bases with no gene match: 6. This CDR3 reads CASSGTGIGEQYF. The CDR3 DNA reads TGTGCCAGCAGCGGGACAGGGATTGGCGAGCAGTACTTC.

The V gene is TRBV20-1, the J gene TRBJ2-1; TRBD2 aligns across 11 bases. Germline V CDR1 and CDR2: DFQATT, SNEGSKA (reference sequence). V lost 3 bases and J lost 0; bases outside the gene matches: 1. The length of the CDR3 is 15 residues. The CDR3 DNA is TGCAGTGCTAGCGGGACTAGCGGCTCCTACAATGAGCAGTTCTTC. This codes for CSASGTSGSYNEQFF.

The chain links TRBV7-9 to TRBJ2-7; unclear D gene. Germline loops: CDR1 SEHNR, CDR2 FQNEAQ (reference sequence). The CDR3 is 12 amino acids. The germline V and J ends were trimmed by 5 bases and 2 bases, with 7 bases remaining between them. CDR3 coding DNA: TGTGCCAGCAGCCGGATGACCTACGAGCAGTACTTC. It codes for CASSRMTYEQYF.

V and J are TRBV20-1 and TRBJ2-1; D possibly corresponds to TRBD2 (6 bases). Between the trimmed V and J ends, which lost 0 bases and 7 bases, there was a span of 16 bases. The germline gives CDR1 DFQATT, CDR2 SNEGSKA (reference sequence). The CDR3 extends over 15 amino acids. CDR3 sequence: CSARDRLVVENEQFF. The CDR3 coding sequence is TGCAGTGCTAGAGATCGACTAGTTGTGGAGAATGAGCAGTTCTTC.

Regarding this clonotype: A read error is the likely source, as a far larger clone sits one nucleotide away. The CDR3 is CASSSTGFSTYEQYF. DNA for the CDR3: TGTGCCAGCAGTTCAACAGGGTTTTCCACCTACGAGCAGTACTTC. The gene calls are TRBV6-4 and TRBJ2-7, with D possibly TRBD1 on 6 matching bases. The CDR3 consists of 15 residues. Trimming shortened V by 5 bases and J by 2 bases, and 16 bases separated the two germline ends. Germline V gene data show CDR1 as MRHNA and CDR2 as SNTAGT.

The chain has TRBV20-1 and TRBJ2-5, with D perhaps TRBD1 or TRBD2 (5 bases each). Trimming shortened V by 5 bases and J by 5 bases, and 18 bases separated the two germline ends. Germline CDR1 is DFQATT and CDR2 is SNEGSKA (reference sequence). The CDR3 covers 14 residues. The CDR3 nucleotides read TGCAGTGCTCACACCGGGACGGCCAGGGAGACCCAGTACTTC. Protein sequence: CSAHTGTARETQYF.

The chain carries TRBV5-4 and TRBJ2-5; 7 bases are shared with TRBD1. V trimming: 4 bases; J trimming: 8 bases; junction bases outside the gene matches: 8. Germline V gene sequence: CDR1 SGHNT, CDR2 YYREEE (reference sequence). The CDR3 sequence is 13 residues long. The CDR3 region has the DNA TGTGCCAGCAGCGGCGACAGGGTAGGAACCCAGTACTTC. Residues: CASSGDRVGTQYF.

The chain recombines TRBV20-1 with TRBJ2-3; maybe TRBD2 (6 bases). The V gene's germline CDR1 is DFQATT and CDR2 SNEGSKA (reference sequence). The CDR3 consists of 13 residues. Trimming took 7 bases from V and 0 from J, leaving 11 bases between them. The CDR3 DNA reads TGCAGTGGGGGGGTCACTAGCACAGATACGCAGTATTTT. It specifies CSGGVTSTDTQYF.

This clonotype was picked up a small number of times. This chain connects TRBV6-1 to TRBJ1-5, with a weak D call TRBD1 (5 bases). The CDR3 contains 14 residues. Deletions cut 7 bases from V and 1 base from J, with 11 bases between. Per germline, CDR1 MNHNS and CDR2 SASEGT. The CDR3 loop reads CASTRQTSNQPQHF. CDR3 DNA sequence: TGTGCCAGCACGAGACAGACAAGCAATCAGCCCCAGCATTTT.

This clonotype was found once. The V and J genes are TRBV2 and TRBJ2-5; D perhaps matches TRBD1 (6 bases). Germline V gives CDR1 SNHLY, CDR2 FYNNEI. V was shortened by 1 base and J by 5 bases, with 11 bases between the two germline ends. The CDR3 is 14 amino acids. In DNA form, the CDR3 reads TGTGCCAGCAGTGAAGTTGGGGGCTTGGAGACCCAGTACTTC. Encoded protein: CASSEVGGLETQYF. Complete variable domain (other parts from reference TRBV2 and TRBJ2-5): EPEVTQTPSHQVTQMGQEVILRCVPISNHLYFYWYRQILGQKVEFLVSFYNNEISEKSEIFDDQFSVERPDGSNFTLKIRSTKLEDSAMYFCASSEVGGLETQYFGPGTRLLVL.